This is a list of T cell receptor beta chains from one sample in a study of blood T cells in healthy people across ages. TCRdb called the 5' RACE reads again in MiXCR, with one record for every CDR3 protein. The sample includes hundreds of thousands of distinct CDR3 sequences, about 52% seen only once; the top ten take under 35%. The sequenced material came from blood. These receptors were obtained from a woman in her sixties or seventies in good health. Both conserved end residues are part of each CDR3. The D gene is left open where the match is weak. A clone size is listed for some rows: how often the clone was seen (once, few, many), or a class if it is expanded.

size	V	J	D	DNA	CDR3
-	TRBV20-1	TRBJ2-3	-	TGCAGTGCCTCCCGGACTTCGGCGAGCACAGATACGCAGTATTTT	CSASRTSASTDTQYF
-	TRBV11-2	TRBJ1-1	-	TGTGCCAGCAGCTTAGGGGTAAGCACTGAAGCTTTCTTT	CASSLGVSTEAFF
-	TRBV6-6	TRBJ2-7	-	TGTGCCAGCAGTTACGAGGCCTACTACGAGCAGTACTTC	CASSYEAYYEQYF
-	TRBV7-3	TRBJ2-3	TRBD2	TGTGCCAGCAGCCTCCTCCGGACTAGCGGGAAGCTAGATACGCAGTATTTT	CASSLLRTSGKLDTQYF
-	TRBV27	TRBJ2-7	-	TGTGCCAGCAGTAGGATCGGGAGAAAGGGGTCCTACGAGCAGTACTTC	CASSRIGRKGSYEQYF
-	TRBV6-6	TRBJ2-7	TRBD2	TGTGCCAGCAGTGACGCAGGGAGGGACGAGCAGTACTTC	CASSDAGRDEQYF
-	TRBV20-1	TRBJ1-1	-	TGCAGTGGCCCAGATCGCGGACGGCCGGACACTGAAGCTTTCTTT	CSGPDRGRPDTEAFF
few	TRBV7-9	TRBJ2-1	-	TGTGCCAGCAGTTATCTCTCCTACAATGAGCAGTTCTTC	CASSYLSYNEQFF
few	TRBV7-8	TRBJ2-5	-	TGTGCCAGCAGCTTCAGGGAGACGGAGACCCAGTACTTC	CASSFRETETQYF
-	TRBV11-2	TRBJ2-3	-	TGTGCCAGCAGCTTAGAAGGGGTCAGACTTACAGATACGCAGTATTTT	CASSLEGVRLTDTQYF
-	TRBV9	TRBJ2-5	-	TGTGCCAGCAGCGTAGCTGTAGGGGGGAGGGAGACCCAGTACTTC	CASSVAVGGRETQYF
-	TRBV7-3	TRBJ2-4	-	TGTGCCAGCAGCTTAAAATCGGGGTGGGGAAACATTCAGTACTTC	CASSLKSGWGNIQYF
once	TRBV9	TRBJ2-1	TRBD2	TGTGCCAGCAGCGTAGGTGGAGCGGGAGGCCAAGAGACCCAGTTCTTC	CASSVGGAGGQETQFF
many	TRBV20-1	TRBJ2-7	TRBD1	TGCAGTGCCCCAGGACAGGGGGCGTCCTACGAGCAGTACTTC	CSAPGQGASYEQYF
-	TRBV7-2	TRBJ2-7	-	TGTGCCAGCAGCTTAGCTTTCCGGGGAGCCTACGAGCAGTACTTC	CASSLAFRGAYEQYF
-	TRBV6-2/TRBV6-3	TRBJ2-3	-	TGTGCCAGCGGAAAAGGCGGGGCTGGCGCAGATACGCAGTATTTT	CASGKGGAGADTQYF
-	TRBV4-3	TRBJ2-1	-	TGCGCCAGCAGCCAAGACAGGGTACAACTGCATGGGCAGTTCTTC	CASSQDRVQLHGQFF
-	TRBV7-9	TRBJ2-5	TRBD2	TGTGCCAGCAGCTTAAGCCTTTGGGATAGCGGGATTATCCAAGAGACCCAGTACTTC	CASSLSLWDSGIIQETQYF
-	TRBV28	TRBJ2-5	TRBD2	TGTGCCAGCAGTTTACCCAGCGGGGAGCGGGAGACCCAGTACTTC	CASSLPSGERETQYF
few	TRBV28	TRBJ1-3	-	TGTGCCAGCAGTTCAGGGGATGGAAACACCATATATTTT	CASSSGDGNTIYF
-	TRBV4-3	TRBJ1-2	TRBD1	TGCGCCAGCAGCCAAGAGGACAGGGTCTGGCCCTATGGCTACACCTTC	CASSQEDRVWPYGYTF
-	TRBV24-1	TRBJ1-5	-	TGTGCCACCAGTGGGACAGATAGTAATCAGCCCCAGCATTTT	CATSGTDSNQPQHF
-	TRBV7-9	TRBJ2-7	-	TGTGCCAGCAGCTTCATGACGGAGAGCTCCCACGAGCAGTACTTC	CASSFMTESSHEQYF
-	TRBV15	TRBJ1-4	-	TGTGCCACCAGCAGACTGGTTGAAAAACTGTTTTTT	CATSRLVEKLFF
-	TRBV4-1	TRBJ2-1	TRBD2	TGCGCCAGCATGTGGCGGGAGTGGGGCAATGAGCAGTTCTTC	CASMWREWGNEQFF
-	TRBV6-2/TRBV6-3	TRBJ2-1	TRBD2	TGTGCCAGCAGTTACTCGAGAGCGGGAGTGTGGGGTGAGCAGTTCTTC	CASSYSRAGVWGEQFF